This TCR beta chain was sequenced during a study of T cells after yellow fever vaccination. On this clonotype: Its antigen is unknown.

One entry per CDR3 protein results from TCRdb running MiXCR on the 5' RACE reads. The table has some 340,000 distinct CDR3 sequences, approximately 4% seen once. Germline V gene lookup returns CDR1 MNHEY and CDR2 SVGEGT. V lost 4 bases and J lost 4, with 10 bases in between. The CDR3 loop spans 13 amino acids. Points from the study as a whole: The study re-detected most primary-vaccination clones after the booster (96% CD4, roughly 85% CD8). It was the secondary response that reached its peak faster, day 5 versus 15, but it was weaker.

The clonotype comes from a man younger than 35 who received the YFV17D yellow fever vaccine. This specimen was PBMCs, taken 5 days after the yellow fever booster vaccination. The V gene is TRBV6-2 or TRBV6-3, the J gene TRBJ1-2; D gene uncertain. DNA of the CDR3: TGTGCCAGCAGTTCTAGGGTCGGCTATGGCTACACCTTC. Protein sequence: CASSSRVGYGYTF.